Each of the 21 T cell receptor beta chains below was sequenced from the same sample in a study of T cells in Graves' hyperthyroidism and ophthalmopathy. There were TCR beta CDR3 regions amplified from RNA transcripts. Using the HTBI primer set, a first-round RT-PCR was run on the TCR CDR3. TCRdb processed the multiplex PCR reads anew with MiXCR; each CDR3 protein has one entry. The profile shows 550,000 to 700,000 distinct CDR3 sequences, 35% to 55% of them singletons. The sequencing input was peripheral blood or thyroid tissue (not recorded which). The receptors were gathered from an adult woman with Graves' disease, either hyperthyroidism or ophthalmopathy (not recorded which).

The gene calls are TRBV15 and TRBJ2-7; no firm D call. The germline CDR1 and CDR2 sequences are LNHNV and YYDKDF (reference sequence). V lost 0 bases to trimming and J lost 1 base, with 4 bases between them. There are 13 residues in the CDR3. The CDR3 is CATSRDVSYEQYF. CDR3 coding DNA: TGTGCCACCAGCAGAGATGTTTCCTACGAGCAGTACTTC.

This clonotype was detected only a few times. The chain uses TRBV15 and TRBJ2-5, with 10 positions matching TRBD2. There are 13 residues in the CDR3. CDR1 LNHNV and CDR2 YYDKDF come from the germline V gene (reference sequence). The V and J ends lost 11 bases and 5 bases, in that order; junction bases with no gene match: 8. CDR3 amino acids: CAYQSSGSETQYF. The DNA of the CDR3 is TGTGCCTACCAGTCTAGCGGGAGCGAGACCCAGTACTTC.

This clonotype was seen more than once but under ten times. The CDR3 sequence is CASSEGWTDYGYTF. The CDR3 DNA is TGTGCCAGCAGTGAAGGCTGGACGGACTATGGCTACACCTTC. The chain has TRBV2 and TRBJ1-2; D call uncertain. The germline V and J ends were trimmed by 1 base and 3 bases, with 9 bases remaining between them. The CDR3 sequence is 14 residues long. Germline loops: CDR1 SNHLY, CDR2 FYNNEI.

V gene TRBV9 combines with J gene TRBJ2-2; TRBD1 agrees at 9 bases. The CDR3 is 14 residues long. With V trimmed by 4 bases and J by 11 bases, 9 bases remained unmatched. The germline CDR1 and CDR2 sequences are SGDLS and YYNGEE. In nucleotides, the CDR3 is TGTGCCAGCAGCCGCACAGGGGGCAAAGGCGAGCTGTTTTTT. The encoded protein is CASSRTGGKGELFF.

The chain carries TRBV20-1 and TRBJ1-2; D might be TRBD1 (5 bases). Germline V CDR1 and CDR2: DFQATT, SNEGSKA (reference sequence). There are 13 residues in the CDR3. Trimming removed 5 bases from V and 4 bases from J, with 14 bases in between. The CDR3 reads CSAWGVGAYGYTF. The CDR3 nucleotides read TGCAGTGCTTGGGGGGTCGGAGCCTATGGCTACACCTTC.

This clonotype was observed a few times. V usage is TRBV15 and J usage is TRBJ2-5, with D unclear. The germline gives CDR1 LNHNV, CDR2 YYDKDF (reference sequence). The CDR3 has 11 residues. Deletions cut 1 base from V and 7 bases from J, with 4 bases between. The CDR3 coding sequence is TGTGCCACCAGCAGAGGAGGGACCCAGTACTTC. It is translated as CATSRGGTQYF.

The table lists this clonotype with many counts. V usage is TRBV6-5 and J usage is TRBJ2-5, with TRBD2 as a possible D gene (6 bases). The CDR3 length is 16 residues. CDR1 and CDR2 (germline): MNHEY, SVGAGI. Trimming left V 1 base short and J 3 bases short, with 15 bases between. The CDR3 DNA sequence: TGTGCCAGCAGTTACTATTACCAGCGGGCTGAAGAGACCCAGTACTTC. Residues: CASSYYYQRAEETQYF.

The rearrangement uses TRBV10-3 and TRBJ1-2; 9 bases map to TRBD1. Trimming removed 5 bases from V and 12 bases from J; junction bases left unmatched: 13. The CDR3 totals 14 residues. The germline V gene has CDR1 ENHRY and CDR2 SYGVKD. CDR3 protein: CAISPGTGFSGNTF. The CDR3 DNA follows: TGTGCCATCAGTCCCGGGACAGGGTTTAGCGGCAACACCTTC.

This clonotype was seen at least ten times. V is TRBV3-1 and J is TRBJ1-1; unclear D gene. Trimming stripped 3 bases from V and 4 bases from J, with 12 bases between. The CDR3 sequence is 14 residues long. Per the germline V gene, CDR1 is LGHDT and CDR2 is YNNKEL (reference sequence). The CDR3 bases are TGTGCCAGCAGCCAGTTCCGGGGAAGCACTGAAGCTTTCTTT. It encodes CASSQFRGSTEAFF.

This chain uses TRBV7-9 with TRBJ2-2; D not certain. CDR3 length equals 19 residues. Trimming removed 1 base at V and 6 bases at J, with 24 bases between. Germline lookup yields CDR1 SEHNR and CDR2 FQNEAQ (reference sequence). DNA for the CDR3: TGTGCCAGCAGCTTAGTTGTCCCTCTAGGCGTCGGATTCTCCGGGGAGCTGTTTTTT. The encoded protein is CASSLVVPLGVGFSGELFF.

V and J are TRBV18 and TRBJ1-1; D may be TRBD1 (5 bases). The ends were cut back, 5 bases at V and 0 bases at J, with 10 bases in the middle. CDR1 KGHSH and CDR2 LQKENI come from the germline V gene. The CDR3 length is 14 residues. CDR3 nucleotides: TGTGCCAGCTCAACAGGAGGGGTGAACACTGAAGCTTTCTTT. Protein: CASSTGGVNTEAFF.

CDR3 sequence (DNA): TGTGCCAGCAGCTCAGCCGGGACAGAGACCTACGAGCAGTACTTC. Its translation is CASSSAGTETYEQYF. The genes are TRBV11-2 and TRBJ2-7, with 7 positions matching TRBD1. This CDR3 spans 15 amino acids. The junction had 8 bases not matched to a gene; V was cut back by 4 bases and J by 2 bases. Looked up from germline, CDR1 is SGHAT and CDR2 is FQNNGV.

The chain uses TRBV25-1 and TRBJ2-7, with TRBD1 matching over 11 bases. The CDR3 loop spans 18 amino acids. Germline CDR1 reads MGHDK; CDR2 reads SYGVNS. V shed 1 base and J 0 bases; nucleotides not matched to a gene: 8. CDR3 in amino acids: CASSEWGLGTGGSYEQYF. The CDR3 DNA is TGTGCCAGCAGTGAATGGGGATTGGGGACAGGGGGCTCCTACGAGCAGTACTTC.

This chain uses TRBV24-1 with TRBJ2-5, with TRBD2 matching over 7 bases. The length of the CDR3 is 17 residues. V trimming: 0 bases; J trimming: 2 bases; junction bases outside the gene matches: 8. Looked up from germline, CDR1 is KGHDR and CDR2 is SFDVKD. CDR3 in DNA: TGTGCCACCAGTGATTTGCCGCGGGGGAGGAATCAAGAGACCCAGTACTTC. This gives the protein CATSDLPRGRNQETQYF.

The rearrangement joins TRBV29-1 to TRBJ2-5, with 7 bases matching TRBD2. CDR1 SQVTM and CDR2 ANQGSEA come from the germline V gene. This CDR3 has 14 amino acids. After removal of 5 bases from V and 0 bases from J, the junction contained 6 bases not matched to a gene. This CDR3 reads CSVHDSGYQETQYF. The CDR3 nucleotides are TGCAGCGTTCATGATAGCGGGTACCAAGAGACCCAGTACTTC.

This clonotype has only a few counts. CDR3 DNA: TGTGCCACCAGCAGCAGAGGTCCCATGGATACGCAGTATTTT. It encodes CATSSRGPMDTQYF. V is TRBV15 and J is TRBJ2-3; D uncertain. V was shortened by 3 bases and J by 6 bases, with 13 bases between the two germline ends. The CDR3 totals 14 residues. CDR1 is LNHNV, CDR2 YYDKDF, per germline (reference sequence).

In its sample, this clonotype was seen many times. This chain connects TRBV6-2 or TRBV6-3 to TRBJ2-2; the D gene is possibly TRBD1 (5 bases). Trimming stripped 6 bases from V and 7 bases from J, with 9 bases between. This CDR3 is 12 amino acids long. Looked up from germline, CDR1 is MNHEY and CDR2 is SVGEGT. In DNA, the CDR3 is TGTGCCAGCAGCCCTAGGGGCGGGGAGCTGTTTTTT. It specifies CASSPRGGELFF.

The rearrangement links TRBV2 to TRBJ1-6; D is unresolved. The CDR3 is 16 amino acids. Trimming cost V 5 bases and J 6 bases, with 17 bases left between them. The germline V gene encodes CDR1 SNHLY and CDR2 FYNNEI. The CDR3 sequence is CASSPPSRDGNSPLHF. The CDR3 bases are TGTGCCAGCAGTCCTCCAAGTAGGGATGGTAATTCACCCCTCCACTTT.

V usage is TRBV7-9 and J usage is TRBJ1-5; 7 bases agree with TRBD1. Germline V gene data show CDR1 as SEHNR and CDR2 as FQNEAQ (reference sequence). The trim removed 5 bases at V and 8 bases at J, leaving 12 bases unmatched. The length of the CDR3 is 15 residues. CDR3 nucleotides: TGTGCCAGCAGCACCGAGGGACAGCCAAGGGAGCCCCAGCATTTT. Translated, it gives CASSTEGQPREPQHF.

The chain employs TRBV29-1 and TRBJ2-1; tentative D call: TRBD2 (5 bases). Germline loops: CDR1 SQVTM, CDR2 ANQGSEA. CDR3 length: 12 residues. Trimming stripped 4 bases from V and 7 bases from J, with 11 bases between. The CDR3 DNA is TGCAGCGTTGCTGAGGGTACGAATGAGCAGTTCTTC. Protein: CSVAEGTNEQFF.

The chain couples TRBV20-1 to TRBJ2-7; D unresolved. Germline V gene data show CDR1 as DFQATT and CDR2 as SNEGSKA (reference sequence). Between the trimmed V and J ends, which lost 1 base and 4 bases, there was a span of 8 bases. This CDR3 is 12 amino acids long. The CDR3 DNA reads as TGCAGTGCTAGAGCGACAAGGTACGAGCAGTACTTC. Translated: CSARATRYEQYF.